Listed below are T cell receptor beta chains from one sample, sequenced in a study of multiple sclerosis patients with progressive multifocal leukoencephalopathy. TCRdb keeps only in-frame clones here, not all; method: immunoSEQ multiplex PCR. The top ten hold 5.5% to 6.5% of the sample, which has roughly 30,000 clones, about nine tenths seen once. The sequencing here drew on PBMCs, taken from a patient treated with natalizumab. These receptors originate from a woman between 35 and 50 years old with progressive multifocal leukoencephalopathy. Each CDR3 is given with its conserved first and last residue. A D gene is named only where the DNA matches it firmly. Where a row states a size, it is once, few, many or the class of an expanded clone; other rows omit it.

V: TRBV28; size: few; D: -; J: TRBJ1-2; DNA: TGTGCCAGCAGCTTCAGTATCGGCCTGGGCTACACCTTC; CDR3: CASSFSIGLGYTF
V: TRBV6-5; size: -; D: -; J: TRBJ2-1; DNA: TGTGCCAGCAGTTCTACGACGCAGAGCTCCTACAATGAGCAGTTCTTC; CDR3: CASSSTTQSSYNEQFF
V: TRBV5-1; size: -; D: TRBD2; J: TRBJ2-6; DNA: TGCGCCAGCACCACGGGAGGCACTGGGGCCAACGTCCTGACTTTC; CDR3: CASTTGGTGANVLTF
V: TRBV7-9; size: -; D: -; J: TRBJ2-2; DNA: TGTGCCAGCAGCTTAGCCGAACAGGCCAACACCGGGGAGCTGTTTTTT; CDR3: CASSLAEQANTGELFF
V: TRBV28; size: once; D: -; J: TRBJ1-2; DNA: TGTGCCAGCAGTTTATTCGGGGGTTGGAACTATGGCTACACCTTC; CDR3: CASSLFGGWNYGYTF
V: TRBV10-3; size: -; D: -; J: TRBJ2-7; DNA: TGTGCCATCAGCGGAGGATACGAGCAGTACTTC; CDR3: CAISGGYEQYF
V: TRBV30; size: -; D: TRBD2; J: TRBJ2-1; DNA: TGTGCCTGGAGTTCCGGGACTAGCGGGATCCGCAATGAGCAGTTCTTC; CDR3: CAWSSGTSGIRNEQFF
V: TRBV5-4; size: -; D: -; J: TRBJ2-2; DNA: TGTGCCAGCAGCCCTTGGTCCGGGGAGCTGTTTTTT; CDR3: CASSPWSGELFF
V: TRBV6-5; size: -; D: -; J: TRBJ1-2; DNA: TGTGCCAGCAGACGGGGGCATGGTACTGGCTACACCTTC; CDR3: CASRRGHGTGYTF
V: TRBV7-3; size: -; D: -; J: TRBJ2-5; DNA: TGTGCCAGCAGCTTAGGGCGGGAAGCTGGAGAGCAGTACTTC; CDR3: CASSLGREAGEQYF
V: TRBV11-2; size: -; D: TRBD1; J: TRBJ1-2; DNA: TGTGCCAGCAGGCGATCGGGACAGGGGGCGCGATATGGCTACACCTTC; CDR3: CASRRSGQGARYGYTF
V: TRBV7-2; size: once; D: -; J: TRBJ1-1; DNA: TGTGCCAGCAAATTTGGGGAGATAACTGAAGCTTTCTTT; CDR3: CASKFGEITEAFF
V: TRBV28; size: -; D: TRBD1; J: TRBJ1-5; DNA: TGTGCCAGCAGCGCAGGGGGCGCGGATCAGCCCCAGCATTTT; CDR3: CASSAGGADQPQHF
V: TRBV5-1; size: -; D: -; J: TRBJ1-1; DNA: TGCGCCAGCAGCGCATCGGGGTGGGCTGAAGCTTTCTTT; CDR3: CASSASGWAEAFF
V: TRBV6-5; size: once; D: -; J: TRBJ1-1; DNA: TGTGCCAGCAGTTACTCCCAGTTGAACACTGAAGCTTTCTTT; CDR3: CASSYSQLNTEAFF
V: TRBV7-2; size: -; D: TRBD1; J: TRBJ1-2; DNA: TGTGCCAGCAGCTTAGGGTGGGGACAGGATACATATGGCTACACCTTC; CDR3: CASSLGWGQDTYGYTF
V: TRBV7-9; size: few; D: -; J: TRBJ1-4; DNA: TGTGCCAGCGTCGCGGTTCCGATGAACAAACTGTTTTTT; CDR3: CASVAVPMNKLFF
V: TRBV27; size: -; D: TRBD1; J: TRBJ1-1; DNA: TGTGCCAGCAGTTTTACAGGGGGTGGGAACACTGAAGCTTTCTTT; CDR3: CASSFTGGGNTEAFF
V: TRBV7-2; size: few; D: -; J: TRBJ1-2; DNA: TGTGCCAGCAGCTTAGGAAGGGTTGGCTACACCTTC; CDR3: CASSLGRVGYTF
V: TRBV7-2; size: -; D: -; J: TRBJ2-6; DNA: TGTGCCAGCAGCTCCGACGCACCTCACAGGGCTGGGGCCAACGTCCTGACTTTC; CDR3: CASSSDAPHRAGANVLTF
V: TRBV5-6; size: -; D: -; J: TRBJ2-7; DNA: TGTGCCAGCAGCGCCACAGGTGACGCGCTCGAGCAGTACTTC; CDR3: CASSATGDALEQYF
V: TRBV5-5; size: -; D: TRBD1; J: TRBJ1-4; DNA: TGTGCCAGCAGCTTGGCCGGGACAGGGAGTGAAAAACTGTTTTTT; CDR3: CASSLAGTGSEKLFF
V: TRBV11-1; size: -; D: -; J: TRBJ2-3; DNA: TGTGCCAGCAGCTTAGATCTTCGGGTGGGGGATACGCAGTATTTT; CDR3: CASSLDLRVGDTQYF
V: TRBV30; size: -; D: TRBD1; J: TRBJ2-7; DNA: TGTGCCTGGGCTTTGACAGGGGCGACCTACGAGCAGTACTTC; CDR3: CAWALTGATYEQYF
V: TRBV7-9; size: -; D: TRBD1; J: TRBJ1-5; DNA: TGTGCCAGCGGGGGGACAGGGAGAAAGGCCCAGCATTTT; CDR3: CASGGTGRKAQHF
V: TRBV10-1; size: few; D: TRBD1; J: TRBJ1-5; DNA: TGCGCCGGAGACAGGGGCCAAGTCAGTCAGCCCCAGCATTTT; CDR3: CAGDRGQVSQPQHF
V: TRBV11-3; size: -; D: TRBD1; J: TRBJ1-1; DNA: TGTGCCAGCAGCTTAGTGGGGACAGGGGGGGCTTTCTTT; CDR3: CASSLVGTGGAFF